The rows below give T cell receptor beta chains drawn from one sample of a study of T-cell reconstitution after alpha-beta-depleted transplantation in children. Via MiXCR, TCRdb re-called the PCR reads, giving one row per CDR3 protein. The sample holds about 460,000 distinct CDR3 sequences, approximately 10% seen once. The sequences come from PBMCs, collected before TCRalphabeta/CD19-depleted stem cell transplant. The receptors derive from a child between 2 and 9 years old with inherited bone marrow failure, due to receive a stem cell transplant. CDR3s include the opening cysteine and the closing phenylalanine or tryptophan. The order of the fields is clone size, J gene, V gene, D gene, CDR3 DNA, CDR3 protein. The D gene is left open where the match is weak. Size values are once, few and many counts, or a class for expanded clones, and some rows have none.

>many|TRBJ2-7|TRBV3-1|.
TGTGCCAGCAGCCAAGCTGGTTTTTCGGGCACTCCTTCGTACGAGCAGTACTTC
CASSQAGFSGTPSYEQYF
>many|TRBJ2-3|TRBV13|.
TGTGCCAGCAGCTTCCCCCTCGGGACCACAGATACGCAGTATTTT
CASSFPLGTTDTQYF
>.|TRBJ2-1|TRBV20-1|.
TGCTGTGCTAGAGATCTAGGGTCCTCCGGGTCCTACAATGAGCAGTTCTTC
CCARDLGSSGSYNEQFF
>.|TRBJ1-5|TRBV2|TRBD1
TGTGCCAGCAGTGGCCGGACAGGGATCAATCAGCCCCAGCATTTT
CASSGRTGINQPQHF
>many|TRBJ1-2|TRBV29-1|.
TGCAGCGTTGCACAGGGCTGGAACTATGGCTACACCTTC
CSVAQGWNYGYTF
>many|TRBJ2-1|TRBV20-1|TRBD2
TGCAGTGCTAGGAGGGCTAGCGGGAATGGCAATGAGCAGTTCTTC
CSARRASGNGNEQFF
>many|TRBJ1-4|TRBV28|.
TGTGCCAGCAGCCCGAACAGGGTTTGGGAAAAACTGTTTTTT
CASSPNRVWEKLFF
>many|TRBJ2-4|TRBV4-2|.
TGTGCCAGCAGCCAAGACCCAGCGGAGAAAAACATTCAGTACTTC
CASSQDPAEKNIQYF
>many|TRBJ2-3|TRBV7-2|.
TGTGCCAGCTGTACGGCCCCCACAGATACGCAGTATTTT
CASCTAPTDTQYF
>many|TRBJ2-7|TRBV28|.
TGTGCCAGCAGGCCGGGACCGCCGGGCGAGCAGTACTTC
CASRPGPPGEQYF
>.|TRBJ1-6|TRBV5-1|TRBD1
TGCGCCAGCAGCATGGGACAGGGAGGTTATAATTCACCCCTCCACTTT
CASSMGQGGYNSPLHF
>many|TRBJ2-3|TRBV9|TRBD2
TGTGCCAGCAGCGTAGGCGGGAGATGGGTAGATACGCAGTATTTT
CASSVGGRWVDTQYF
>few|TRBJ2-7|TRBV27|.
TGTGCCAGCACCCCCCTACGGGGCTCCTACGAGCAGTACTTC
CASTPLRGSYEQYF
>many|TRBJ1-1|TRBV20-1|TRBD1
TGCAGTGCTAGGACAGGGGGGGAGAACACTGAAGCTTTCTTT
CSARTGGENTEAFF
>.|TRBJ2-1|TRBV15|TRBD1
TGTGCCACCAGCTACAGGGGTGGACTCCCTGACAATGAGCAGTTCTTC
CATSYRGGLPDNEQFF
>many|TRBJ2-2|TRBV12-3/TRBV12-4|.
TGTGCCAGCAGTTTCTGGGTAGAAGCGAACACCGGGGAGCTGTTTTTT
CASSFWVEANTGELFF
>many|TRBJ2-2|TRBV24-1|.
TGTGCCACCTATAGCCAAAACACCGGGGAGCTGTTTTTT
CATYSQNTGELFF
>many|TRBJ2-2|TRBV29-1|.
TGCAGCGTTGAGGACGGGACGAACACCGGGGAGCTGTTTTTT
CSVEDGTNTGELFF
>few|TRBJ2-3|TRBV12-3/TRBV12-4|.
TGTGCCAGCAGTGGGCGGACGGAGAGCACAGATACGCAGTATTTT
CASSGRTESTDTQYF
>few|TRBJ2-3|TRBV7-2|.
TGTGCCAGCAGCCTAAGGGGGGGGTTGGCAGATACGCAGTATTTT
CASSLRGGLADTQYF
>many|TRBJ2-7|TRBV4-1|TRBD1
TGCGCCAGCAGCCAGCCGGGGACAGGGATCGACGAGCAGTACTTC
CASSQPGTGIDEQYF
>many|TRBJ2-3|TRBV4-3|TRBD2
TGCGCCAGCAGCCAAGATGAGGGAGCGGGACCCCCCCCAGATACGCAGTATTTT
CASSQDEGAGPPPDTQYF
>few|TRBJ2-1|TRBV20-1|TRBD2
TGCAGTGCTAGAGCCGGGACTAGCTACGACTACAATGAGCAGTTCTTC
CSARAGTSYDYNEQFF
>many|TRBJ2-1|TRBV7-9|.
TGTGCCAGCAGCTTAGAGTATCGGGGGGCCTCCTACAATGAGCAGTTCTTC
CASSLEYRGASYNEQFF
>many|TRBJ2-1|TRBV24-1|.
TGTGCCACCAGTGATTTCGACGGCTCCCGCGGCCCCTACAATGAGCAGTTCTTC
CATSDFDGSRGPYNEQFF
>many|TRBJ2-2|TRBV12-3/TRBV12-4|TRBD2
TGTGCCAGCAGTAGGACTAGCGGGAGATTATCCGGGGAGCTGTTTTTT
CASSRTSGRLSGELFF
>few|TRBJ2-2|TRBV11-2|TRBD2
TGTGCCAGCAGCTACCGACTAGCGAGTAACACCGGGGAGCTGTTTTTT
CASSYRLASNTGELFF
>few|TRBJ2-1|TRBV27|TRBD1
TGTGCCAGCAGTCAACCCCCCGGGACAGCGCTATGGGGTGAGCAGTTCTTC
CASSQPPGTALWGEQFF
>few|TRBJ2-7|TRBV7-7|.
TGTGCTAGCAGCATTGGTGGTCGGGAAACCTACGAGCAGTACTTC
CASSIGGRETYEQYF
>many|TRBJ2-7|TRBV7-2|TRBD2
TGTGCCAGCAGCTTCGGACTAGCGGGAGTGTACGAGCAGTACTTC
CASSFGLAGVYEQYF
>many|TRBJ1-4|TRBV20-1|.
TGCAGTGCTTATAGTACAACTAATGAAAAACTGTTTTTT
CSAYSTTNEKLFF
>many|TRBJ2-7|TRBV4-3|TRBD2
TGCGCCAGCAGCCCCGACGTAGCGGGAGGGCGCGAGCAGTACTTC
CASSPDVAGGREQYF
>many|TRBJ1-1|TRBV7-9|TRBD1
TGTGCCAGCAGCAAACCGGGGACAGGGAACACTGAAGCTTTCTTT
CASSKPGTGNTEAFF
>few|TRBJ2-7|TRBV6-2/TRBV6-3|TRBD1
TGTGCCAGCAGTTACCTACACCCGGGACAGGGACACGAGCAGTACTTC
CASSYLHPGQGHEQYF
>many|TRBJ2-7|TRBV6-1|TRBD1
TGTGCCAGCAGTGCGTACGGGACAGGGGGCGAGGTGCAGTACTTC
CASSAYGTGGEVQYF
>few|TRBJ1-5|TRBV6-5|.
TGTGCCAGCAGTTTATTTGTCGAAAATCAGCCCCAGCATTTT
CASSLFVENQPQHF
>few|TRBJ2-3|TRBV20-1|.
TGCAGTGCTGCCGGGACAACTAGCACAGATACGCAGTATTTT
CSAAGTTSTDTQYF
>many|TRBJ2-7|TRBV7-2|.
TGTGCCAGCAGCGCTAGGACAGTCTACACCTACGAGCAGTACTTC
CASSARTVYTYEQYF
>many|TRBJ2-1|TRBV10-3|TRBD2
TGTGCCATCAGTGAGTCGGGACTAGCGGGAGGGTTCTATGAGCAGTTCTTC
CAISESGLAGGFYEQFF